A selection of T cell receptor beta chains follows, all from one sample in a study of monozygotic twins with cystic fibrosis. TCRdb keeps only in-frame clones here, not all; method: immunoSEQ multiplex PCR. Altogether under 20,000 clones are present, approximately 97% being singletons, with the ten largest covering 1.9%. What was sequenced was blood. The receptors here all came from a woman in her 30s with cystic fibrosis. The CDR3 runs from the conserved cysteine through the conserved F or W. The order of the fields is CDR3 protein, CDR3 DNA, V gene, clone size, D gene, J gene. The D gene is left open where the match is weak. Size tells how often a clone was seen (once, few, many) or the class of an expanded clone, and some rows leave it out.

CDR3aa: CASGQGSKNGYTF; CDR3nt: TGTGCCAGTGGACAGGGATCCAAGAATGGCTACACCTTC; v_gene: TRBV18; abundance: .; d_gene: TRBD1; j_gene: TRBJ1-2
CDR3aa: CASSYRANKGNGYTF; CDR3nt: TGTGCCAGCAGTTATCGGGCCAATAAAGGAAATGGCTACACCTTC; v_gene: TRBV27; abundance: .; d_gene: .; j_gene: TRBJ1-2
CDR3aa: CAWSVSQGAAEQYF; CDR3nt: TGTGCCTGGAGTGTATCACAGGGGGCTGCCGAGCAGTACTTC; v_gene: TRBV30; abundance: .; d_gene: TRBD1; j_gene: TRBJ2-7
CDR3aa: CASRRLAGGRDEQFF; CDR3nt: TGTGCCAGCAGACGACTAGCGGGGGGGCGTGATGAGCAGTTCTTC; v_gene: TRBV2; abundance: once; d_gene: TRBD2; j_gene: TRBJ2-1
CDR3aa: CASSPDSGTDTQYF; CDR3nt: TGCGCCAGCAGCCCCGACAGCGGCACAGATACGCAGTATTTT; v_gene: TRBV4-1; abundance: .; d_gene: .; j_gene: TRBJ2-3
CDR3aa: CASLTGRIVDEQFF; CDR3nt: TGTGCCAGTTTAACGGGACGTATAGTCGATGAGCAGTTCTTC; v_gene: TRBV5-5; abundance: .; d_gene: .; j_gene: TRBJ2-1
CDR3aa: CSARDRTEAFF; CDR3nt: TGCAGTGCTAGAGATCGGACTGAAGCTTTCTTT; v_gene: TRBV20-1; abundance: .; d_gene: .; j_gene: TRBJ1-1
CDR3aa: CASSPTGLNEKLFF; CDR3nt: TGTGCCAGCTCACCGACAGGACTTAATGAAAAACTGTTTTTT; v_gene: TRBV18; abundance: .; d_gene: .; j_gene: TRBJ1-4
CDR3aa: CASSRGGEANSPLHF; CDR3nt: TGTGCCAGCAGCCGCGGCGGTGAGGCCAATTCACCCCTCCACTTT; v_gene: TRBV11-2; abundance: .; d_gene: .; j_gene: TRBJ1-6
CDR3aa: CASSLAREQYF; CDR3nt: TGTGCCAGCAGTTTAGCTAGGGAGCAGTACTTC; v_gene: TRBV28; abundance: .; d_gene: .; j_gene: TRBJ2-7
CDR3aa: CASSARDGRLEKLFF; CDR3nt: TGTGCCAGCAGCGCCAGGGATGGTAGGCTTGAAAAACTGTTTTTT; v_gene: TRBV7-6; abundance: .; d_gene: .; j_gene: TRBJ1-4
CDR3aa: CASAPGSNEQFF; CDR3nt: TGTGCCAGCGCCCCCGGGTCCAATGAGCAGTTCTTC; v_gene: TRBV6-5; abundance: .; d_gene: .; j_gene: TRBJ2-1
CDR3aa: CASSQEGVAKNIQYF; CDR3nt: TGTGCCAGCAGCCAAGAGGGGGTAGCCAAAAACATTCAGTACTTC; v_gene: TRBV4-2; abundance: .; d_gene: .; j_gene: TRBJ2-4
CDR3aa: CASSSGGTFYGYTF; CDR3nt: TGTGCCAGCAGTTCCGGTGGGACTTTCTATGGCTACACCTTC; v_gene: TRBV28; abundance: .; d_gene: .; j_gene: TRBJ1-2
CDR3aa: CASSISWTATEAFF; CDR3nt: TGTGCCAGTAGTATCAGTTGGACGGCCACTGAAGCTTTCTTT; v_gene: TRBV19; abundance: .; d_gene: .; j_gene: TRBJ1-1
CDR3aa: CASSSGGNNQPQHF; CDR3nt: TGTGCCAGTAGTTCGGGTGGGAACAATCAGCCCCAGCATTTT; v_gene: TRBV19; abundance: .; d_gene: .; j_gene: TRBJ1-5
CDR3aa: CASSSLGDREETQYF; CDR3nt: TGTGCCAGCAGCTCGCTTGGGGACAGGGAAGAGACCCAGTACTTC; v_gene: TRBV11-2; abundance: .; d_gene: TRBD1; j_gene: TRBJ2-5
CDR3aa: CASSPSGGAVKETQYF; CDR3nt: TGCGCCAGCAGCCCGAGCGGGGGGGCCGTGAAAGAGACCCAGTACTTC; v_gene: TRBV5-1; abundance: once; d_gene: TRBD2; j_gene: TRBJ2-5
CDR3aa: CASKEGWDTGELFF; CDR3nt: TGTGCCAGCAAAGAGGGGTGGGACACCGGGGAGCTGTTTTTT; v_gene: TRBV6-1; abundance: .; d_gene: .; j_gene: TRBJ2-2
CDR3aa: CASSLNTGELFF; CDR3nt: TGTGCCAGCAGCCTTAACACCGGGGAGCTGTTTTTT; v_gene: TRBV6-5; abundance: .; d_gene: .; j_gene: TRBJ2-2
CDR3aa: CASSLSGGDGPKNTEAFF; CDR3nt: TGTGCCAGCAGCTTATCCGGGGGGGACGGACCTAAGAACACTGAAGCTTTCTTT; v_gene: TRBV7-8; abundance: .; d_gene: .; j_gene: TRBJ1-1
CDR3aa: CASSRPGGIGGKETQYF; CDR3nt: TGTGCCAGTAGTCGACCGGGCGGAATAGGGGGAAAAGAGACCCAGTACTTC; v_gene: TRBV19; abundance: .; d_gene: .; j_gene: TRBJ2-5
CDR3aa: CASSPRPRVPYDEQYF; CDR3nt: TGTGCCAGCTCACCGCGACCCCGGGTACCCTACGACGAGCAGTACTTC; v_gene: TRBV18; abundance: .; d_gene: .; j_gene: TRBJ2-7
CDR3aa: CASGQTQYF; CDR3nt: TGTGCCAGCGGTCAGACCCAGTACTTC; v_gene: TRBV6-5; abundance: .; d_gene: .; j_gene: TRBJ2-5
CDR3aa: CASRAAGGYSYEQYF; CDR3nt: TGTGCCAGCAGAGCAGCAGGGGGCTACAGCTACGAGCAGTACTTC; v_gene: TRBV5-4; abundance: .; d_gene: TRBD1; j_gene: TRBJ2-7
CDR3aa: CASSLAPGLAGRNEQFF; CDR3nt: TGTGCCAGCAGCTTAGCCCCCGGACTAGCGGGGCGAAATGAGCAGTTCTTC; v_gene: TRBV13; abundance: .; d_gene: TRBD2; j_gene: TRBJ2-1
CDR3aa: CASSRASRSYEQYF; CDR3nt: TGTGCCAGCTCCCGGGCTAGCAGATCCTACGAGCAGTACTTC; v_gene: TRBV6-1; abundance: .; d_gene: .; j_gene: TRBJ2-7
CDR3aa: CASSVGQPRYTF; CDR3nt: TGTGCCAGCAGTGTGGGACAGCCGAGATACACCTTC; v_gene: TRBV6-1; abundance: .; d_gene: TRBD1; j_gene: TRBJ1-2
CDR3aa: CASRRGSSYNEQFF; CDR3nt: TGTGCCAGCAGGCGGGGGAGCTCCTACAATGAGCAGTTCTTC; v_gene: TRBV13; abundance: .; d_gene: TRBD2; j_gene: TRBJ2-1
CDR3aa: CASSPQVYTDTQYF; CDR3nt: TGTGCCAGCAGCCCACAGGTGTACACAGATACGCAGTATTTT; v_gene: TRBV7-9; abundance: .; d_gene: .; j_gene: TRBJ2-3
CDR3aa: CSVTNRGRYNEQFF; CDR3nt: TGCAGCGTGACGAACAGGGGTCGCTACAATGAGCAGTTCTTC; v_gene: TRBV29-1; abundance: .; d_gene: TRBD1; j_gene: TRBJ2-1
CDR3aa: CASSKKAAKNTEAFF; CDR3nt: TGTGCCAGCAGCAAAAAGGCCGCCAAGAACACTGAAGCTTTCTTT; v_gene: TRBV21-1; abundance: .; d_gene: .; j_gene: TRBJ1-1
CDR3aa: CASSEMGRQYF; CDR3nt: TGTGCCAGCAGTGAAATGGGCCGGCAGTACTTC; v_gene: TRBV2; abundance: .; d_gene: .; j_gene: TRBJ2-7
CDR3aa: CASTLHTGYGYTF; CDR3nt: TGTGCCAGCACCCTTCACACTGGGTACGGCTACACCTTC; v_gene: TRBV6-1; abundance: .; d_gene: .; j_gene: TRBJ1-2
CDR3aa: CASSIETGRSQPQHF; CDR3nt: TGTGCCAGTAGTATCGAGACAGGGCGAAGTCAGCCCCAGCATTTT; v_gene: TRBV19; abundance: .; d_gene: TRBD1; j_gene: TRBJ1-5